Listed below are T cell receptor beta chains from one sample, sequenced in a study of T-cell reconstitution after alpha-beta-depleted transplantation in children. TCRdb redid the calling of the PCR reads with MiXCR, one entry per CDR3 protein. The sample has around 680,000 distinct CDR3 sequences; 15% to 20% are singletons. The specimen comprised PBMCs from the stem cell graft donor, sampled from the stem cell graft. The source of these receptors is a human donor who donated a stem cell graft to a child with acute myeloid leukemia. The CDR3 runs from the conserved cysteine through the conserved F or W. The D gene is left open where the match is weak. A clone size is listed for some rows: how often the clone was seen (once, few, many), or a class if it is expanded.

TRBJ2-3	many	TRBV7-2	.	TGTGCCAGCAGCTTACCCGTCCGGATGGGAGGGGGGGGAGATACGCAGTATTTT	CASSLPVRMGGGGDTQYF
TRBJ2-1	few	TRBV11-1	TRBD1	TGTGCCAGCAGCCCAACCGGGACAGGGGGCATCTTCTACAATGAGCAGTTCTTC	CASSPTGTGGIFYNEQFF
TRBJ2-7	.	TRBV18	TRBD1	TGTGCCAGCTCACCACCGTACGGGACAGAGGAATACGAGCAGTACTTC	CASSPPYGTEEYEQYF
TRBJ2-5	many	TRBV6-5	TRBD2	TGTGCCAGCAGTTACTCGACTAGCGCACAAGAGACCCAGTACTTC	CASSYSTSAQETQYF
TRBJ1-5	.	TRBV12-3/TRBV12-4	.	TGTGCCAGCAGGTCGCAGGGGATTCCGAATCAGCCCCAGCATTTT	CASRSQGIPNQPQHF
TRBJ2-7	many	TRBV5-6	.	TGTGCCAGCAGCTTGGCCTACGAGCAGTACTTC	CASSLAYEQYF
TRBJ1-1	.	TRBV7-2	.	TGTGCCAGCAGCCACCCGAACACTGAAGCTTTCTTT	CASSHPNTEAFF
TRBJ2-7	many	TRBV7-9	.	TGTGCGAGCAGGGAGGCCGGGGTAGGCTACGAGCAGTACTTC	CASREAGVGYEQYF
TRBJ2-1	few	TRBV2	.	TGTGCCATCACGTGGGTTTCCTACAATGAGCAGTTCTTC	CAITWVSYNEQFF
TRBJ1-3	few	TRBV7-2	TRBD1	TGTGCCAGCAGCCCCCAACCCCGGGACAGAGGAAACACCATATATTTT	CASSPQPRDRGNTIYF
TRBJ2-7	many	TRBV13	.	TGTGCCAGCAGCCAGGGTGCGGGACAGTACTTC	CASSQGAGQYF
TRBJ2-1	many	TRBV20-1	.	TGCAGTGCTAGAGACGGAAGAGTTGAGCAGTTCTTC	CSARDGRVEQFF
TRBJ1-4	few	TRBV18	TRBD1	TGTGCCAGCTCACCACTGGGACAGGGGGAAGATGAAAAACTGTTTTTT	CASSPLGQGEDEKLFF
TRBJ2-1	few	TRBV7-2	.	TGTGCCAGCAGCTTCGCACGGACGGGGGCTCTGAGGCTGAATGAGCAGTTCTTC	CASSFARTGALRLNEQFF
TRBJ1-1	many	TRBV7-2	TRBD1	TGTGCCAGCAGCTTATTCGGGGACAGTAGTGAAGCTTTCTTT	CASSLFGDSSEAFF
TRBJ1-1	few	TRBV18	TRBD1	TGTGCCAGCTCATCACAACAGGGGAAGAACACTGAAGCTTTCTTT	CASSSQQGKNTEAFF
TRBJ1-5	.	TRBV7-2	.	TGTGCCAGCAGCCAGGACTGGACAAACAATCAGCCCCAGCATTTT	CASSQDWTNNQPQHF
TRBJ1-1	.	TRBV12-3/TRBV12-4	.	TGTGCCAGCAGCCGCACGGCTAGCACTGAAGCTTTCTTT	CASSRTASTEAFF
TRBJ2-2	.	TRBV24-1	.	TGTGCCACCAGTGAGACAGCGAACACCGGGGAGCTGTTTTTT	CATSETANTGELFF
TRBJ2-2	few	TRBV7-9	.	TGTGCCAGCAGCTTAGCGCGGCGCACCGGGGAGCTGTTTTTT	CASSLARRTGELFF
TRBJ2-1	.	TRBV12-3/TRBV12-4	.	TGTGCCAGCAGTACTACCCGCGAGCAGTTCTTC	CASSTTREQFF
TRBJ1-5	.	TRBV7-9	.	TGTGCCAGCAGCTTAACGGCCGATTTCAATCAGCCCCAGCATTTT	CASSLTADFNQPQHF
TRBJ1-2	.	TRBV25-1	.	TGTGCCAGCAGGGGGGGGGCGGCGTTCCTTTATGGCTACACCTTC	CASRGGAAFLYGYTF
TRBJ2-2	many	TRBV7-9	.	TGTGCCAGCAGCTTAGATAACACCGGGGAGCTGTTTTTT	CASSLDNTGELFF
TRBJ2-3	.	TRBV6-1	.	TGTGCCAGCACCCTAGCACCCACAGATACGCAGTATTTT	CASTLAPTDTQYF
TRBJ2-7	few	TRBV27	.	TGTGCCAGCAGTCGGACTGGAGGAGAGCAGTACTTC	CASSRTGGEQYF
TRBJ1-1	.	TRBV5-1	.	TGCGCCAGCAGCTTGGCTAACACATTGAACACTGAAGCTTTCTTT	CASSLANTLNTEAFF
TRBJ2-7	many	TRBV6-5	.	TGTGCCAGCAGTTACTCGATAGGGCCAGGCGAGCAGTACTTC	CASSYSIGPGEQYF
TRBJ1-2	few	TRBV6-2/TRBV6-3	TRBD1	TGTGCCAGCAGTTACCGGGACAGGGCCGCTGGCTACACCTTC	CASSYRDRAAGYTF
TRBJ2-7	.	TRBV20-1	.	TGCAGTCTTTCCGGGACCCAGACCGAGCAGTACTTC	CSLSGTQTEQYF
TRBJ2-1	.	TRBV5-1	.	TGCGCCAGCAGCTTAACTGGGATCAATGAGCAGTTCTTC	CASSLTGINEQFF
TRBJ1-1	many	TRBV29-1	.	TGCAGCGTTGAGGCGGGGTTCGGCACTGAAGCTTTCTTT	CSVEAGFGTEAFF
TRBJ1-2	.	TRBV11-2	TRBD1	TGTGCCAGCAGCTCGGGACAGGGGTTCAATTACTATGGCTACACCTTC	CASSSGQGFNYYGYTF
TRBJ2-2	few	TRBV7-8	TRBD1	TGTGCCAGCAGCCTACCCACGACAGGGCCCGTGGAGCTGTTTTTT	CASSLPTTGPVELFF
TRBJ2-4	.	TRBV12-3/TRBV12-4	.	TGTGCCAGCAGTTTACGCAGTGCCAAAAACATTCAGTACTTC	CASSLRSAKNIQYF
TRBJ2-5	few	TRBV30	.	TGTGCCTGGAGCCGGGGGGCCCAAGAGACCCAGTACTTC	CAWSRGAQETQYF
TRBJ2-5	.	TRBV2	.	TGTGCCAGCAGTAGGGGCGGCGGACCCCAAGAGACCCAGTACTTC	CASSRGGGPQETQYF
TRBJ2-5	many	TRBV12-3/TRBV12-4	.	TGTGCCAGCAGCGTAGCGGCGTACCAAGAGACCCAGTACTTC	CASSVAAYQETQYF
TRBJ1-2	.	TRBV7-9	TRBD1	TGTGCCAGCAGCTTTTCCGGGACAGGGGGCTTCTATGGCTACACCTTC	CASSFSGTGGFYGYTF
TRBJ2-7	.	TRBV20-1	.	TGCAGTGCTAGGAACAGGATCAACTCCTACGAGCAGTACTTC	CSARNRINSYEQYF
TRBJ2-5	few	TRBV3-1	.	TGTGCCAGCACCGCCACGGGGTCCCAAGAGACCCAGTACTTC	CASTATGSQETQYF
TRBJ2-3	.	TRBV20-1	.	TGCTGCGCTAGAGTGCAAGGACTACTCCCTAGCACAGATACGCAGTATTTT	CCARVQGLLPSTDTQYF
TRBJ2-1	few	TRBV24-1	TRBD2	TGTGCCACCAGTGACGGACTAGCGGGGGACGTCTACAATGAGCAGTTCTTC	CATSDGLAGDVYNEQFF
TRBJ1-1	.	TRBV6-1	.	TGTGCCAGCAGCCATACGGCCGGGGTTTGGACTGAAGCTTTCTTT	CASSHTAGVWTEAFF
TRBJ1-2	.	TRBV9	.	TGTGCCAGCAGCGTAAACCTCCGTGGAACTAACTATGGCTACACCTTC	CASSVNLRGTNYGYTF
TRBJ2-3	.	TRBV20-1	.	TGCAGTGCTAGTGCCTCTAGCACAGATACGCAGTATTTT	CSASASSTDTQYF
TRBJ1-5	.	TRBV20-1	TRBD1	TGCAGTGCTGGGAGGACGGGAGGACAGGTGGTAAATCAGCCCCAGCATTTT	CSAGRTGGQVVNQPQHF
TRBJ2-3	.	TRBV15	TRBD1	TGTGCCACCAGCAGTCGACAGGGAACTACAGATACGCAGTATTTT	CATSSRQGTTDTQYF
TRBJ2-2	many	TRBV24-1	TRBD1	TGTGCCACCAGTGACTTGGACAGGGCGAACACCGGGGAGCTGTTTTTT	CATSDLDRANTGELFF
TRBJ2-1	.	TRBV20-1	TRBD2	TGCAGTGCTAGAGATCTGTGGGGAGGGGATGAGCAGTTCTTC	CSARDLWGGDEQFF
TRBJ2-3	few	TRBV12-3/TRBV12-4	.	TGTGCCAGCAGACGAGGGGGGAGCACAGATACGCAGTATTTT	CASRRGGSTDTQYF
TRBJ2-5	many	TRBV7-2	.	TGTGCCAGCAGCTTAGTCGGGACCCGGGGAACCGAGACCCAGTACTTC	CASSLVGTRGTETQYF
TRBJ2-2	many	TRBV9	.	TGTGCCAGCAGCGCCAACCCGAACACCGGGGAGCTGTTTTTT	CASSANPNTGELFF
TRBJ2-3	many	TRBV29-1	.	TGCAGCGTCGGACAGAGCGCTTCTAGCACAGATACGCAGTATTTT	CSVGQSASSTDTQYF
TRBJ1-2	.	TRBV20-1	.	TGCAGTGCTAGGCCCTCGGGGACATTTACGGGCTACACCTTC	CSARPSGTFTGYTF
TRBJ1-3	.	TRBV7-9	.	TGTGCCAGCAGCGCACATCTTGTGGGGATCTCTGGAAACACCATATATTTT	CASSAHLVGISGNTIYF
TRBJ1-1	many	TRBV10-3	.	TGTGCCATCAGTGAAAGGCATATGAACACTGAAGCTTTCTTT	CAISERHMNTEAFF
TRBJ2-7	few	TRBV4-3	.	TGCGCCAGCAGCCAAGATTCGGCCTACGAGCAGTACTTC	CASSQDSAYEQYF
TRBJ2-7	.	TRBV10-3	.	TGTGCCATCAGTGAGTCTCACTCGGGGGGCCACGAGCAGTACTTC	CAISESHSGGHEQYF
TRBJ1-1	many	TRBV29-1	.	TGCAGCGTTGAAGATAGGACATCCTCTCGGGCTGAAGCTTTCTTT	CSVEDRTSSRAEAFF